This record concerns one TCR beta chain sequence. Original handling: Counts of nucleated cells, estimated from reference gene primer amplification, were obtained. Repertoires were generated with immunoSEQ multiplex PCR, while TCRdb's copy carries only in-frame clones and drops some. The V and J calls and clone size are taken from that table; D and trimming were inferred from the DNA. The sample has about 290,000 clones; about 82% are singletons. These data belong to a study of blood T cell repertoires in COVID-19. Study-level background: Sites across the United States, Italy and Spain contributed samples from acute and convalescent COVID-19. PBMCs, B-cell-depleted T cells, or T cells were the source of the cDNA or gDNA that made up the material.

V was trimmed by 4 bases and J by 2 bases, leaving 12 bases between them. The CDR3 contains 15 residues. Germline V lookup: CDR1 LNHDA, CDR2 SQIVND (reference sequence). The clonotype comes from a woman between 50 and 59 years old with active or convalescent COVID-19. The sample taken for sequencing was peripheral blood. V and J are TRBV19 and TRBJ1-5; possible D gene TRBD1, 5 bases. CDR3 DNA: TGTGCCAGTAGTACAGGGCTTTGGGGCAATCAGCCCCAGCATTTT. Protein product: CASSTGLWGNQPQHF. Filled out from reference TRBV19 and TRBJ1-5, the complete variable domain reads DGGITQSPKYLFRKEGQNVTLSCEQNLNHDAMYWYRQDPGQGLRLIYYSQIVNDFQKGDIAEGYSVSREKKESFPLTVTSAQKNPTAFYLCASSTGLWGNQPQHFGDGTRLSIL.